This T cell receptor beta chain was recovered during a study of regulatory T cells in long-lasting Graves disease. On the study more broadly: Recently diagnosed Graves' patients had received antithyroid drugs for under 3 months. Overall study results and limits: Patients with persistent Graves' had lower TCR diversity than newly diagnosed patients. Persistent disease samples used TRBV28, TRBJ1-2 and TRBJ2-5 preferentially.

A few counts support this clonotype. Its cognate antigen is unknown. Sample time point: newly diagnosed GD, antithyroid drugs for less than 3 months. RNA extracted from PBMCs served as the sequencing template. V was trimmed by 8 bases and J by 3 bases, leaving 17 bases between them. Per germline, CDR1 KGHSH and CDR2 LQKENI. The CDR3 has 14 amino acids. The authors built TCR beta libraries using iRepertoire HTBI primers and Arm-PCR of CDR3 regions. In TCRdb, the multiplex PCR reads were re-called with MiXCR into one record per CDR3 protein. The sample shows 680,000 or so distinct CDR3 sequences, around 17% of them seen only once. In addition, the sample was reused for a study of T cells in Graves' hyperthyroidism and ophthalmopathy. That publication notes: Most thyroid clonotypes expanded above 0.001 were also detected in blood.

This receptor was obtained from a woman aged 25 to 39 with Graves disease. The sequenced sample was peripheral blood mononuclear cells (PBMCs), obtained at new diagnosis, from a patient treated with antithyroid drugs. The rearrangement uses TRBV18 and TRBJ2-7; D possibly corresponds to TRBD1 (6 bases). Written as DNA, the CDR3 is TGTGCCAGCAGCTTGGCCAGGGGTGTCTACGAGCAGTACTTC. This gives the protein CASSLARGVYEQYF. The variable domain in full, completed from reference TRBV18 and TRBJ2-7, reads NAGVMQNPRHLVRRRGQEARLRCSPMKGHSHVYWYRQLPEEGLKFMVYLQKENIIDESGMPKERFSAEFPKEGPSILRIQQVVRGDSAAYFCASSLARGVYEQYFGPGTRLTVT.